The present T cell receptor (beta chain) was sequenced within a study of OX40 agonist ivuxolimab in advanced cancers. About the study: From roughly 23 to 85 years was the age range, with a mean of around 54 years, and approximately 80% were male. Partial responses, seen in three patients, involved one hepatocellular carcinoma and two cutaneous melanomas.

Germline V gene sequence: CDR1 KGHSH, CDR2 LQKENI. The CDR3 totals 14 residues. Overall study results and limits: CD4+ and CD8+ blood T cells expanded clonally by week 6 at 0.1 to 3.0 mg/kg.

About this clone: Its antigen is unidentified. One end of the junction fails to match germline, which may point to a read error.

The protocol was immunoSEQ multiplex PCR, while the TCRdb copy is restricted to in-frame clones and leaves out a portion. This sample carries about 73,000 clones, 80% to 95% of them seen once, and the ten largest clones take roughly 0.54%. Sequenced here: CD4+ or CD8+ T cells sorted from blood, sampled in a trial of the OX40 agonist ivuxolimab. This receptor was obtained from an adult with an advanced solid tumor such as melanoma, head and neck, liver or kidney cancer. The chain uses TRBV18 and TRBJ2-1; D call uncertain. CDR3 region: CASSPPGSDNEQFF. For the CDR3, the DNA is TGTGCCAGCTCACCACCGGGCTCCGACAATGAGCAGTTCTTC.